The text below deals with one T cell receptor beta chain. Its antigen is as yet unknown. The V gene lost 3 bases and the J gene lost 5 bases, with 16 bases spanning the gap. This CDR3 contains 15 residues. CDR1 and CDR2 from the germline V gene are SGHTA and FQGNSA. The table came from immunoSEQ multiplex PCR; TCRdb's copy has only in-frame clones and leaves some out. The sample holds more than 25,000 clones, 80% to 85% seen once. These data are taken from a study of OX40 agonist ivuxolimab in advanced cancers. At the level of the study: From roughly 23 to 90 years was the age range, with a mean of approximately 58 years, and about 78% were male.

Study outcomes and limitations: Circulating CD4+ and CD8+ T cells showed clonal expansion by week 6 at 0.1 to 3.0 mg/kg.

V usage is TRBV7-2 and J usage is TRBJ2-5; D could derive from TRBD1 or TRBD2 (6 bases each). The clonotype was recovered from an adult with an advanced solid tumor such as melanoma, head and neck, liver or kidney cancer. Sequencing was performed on CD4+ or CD8+ T cells sorted from blood, taken in a trial of the OX40 agonist ivuxolimab. The CDR3 loop is CASSFGRGGLETQYF. The CDR3 DNA sequence: TGTGCCAGCAGCTTTGGCAGAGGGGGGCTGGAGACCCAGTACTTC.